This T cell receptor beta chain was found in a study of CD8 T cells in ankylosing spondylitis. TCRdb re-called the 5' RACE reads through MiXCR, storing one row per CDR3 protein. The sample gives around 340,000 distinct CDR3 sequences, under 15% of which show up once; 1.1% is in the top ten. Germline V CDR1 and CDR2: SQVTM, ANQGSEA. Deletions cut 7 bases from V and 3 bases from J, with 15 bases between. The length of the CDR3 is 13 residues. The clonotype comes from a male donor with ankylosing spondylitis or in good health (not recorded which). This chain connects TRBV29-1 to TRBJ1-1; D not resolved. Sequencing used blood, either unsorted or a sorted T cell fraction (not recorded which). The CDR3 DNA follows: TGCAGCGCCTACATTACCGGGGACACTGAAGCTTTCTTT. As protein: CSAYITGDTEAFF.